The rows below give T cell receptor beta chains drawn from one sample of a study of blood T cell repertoires in COVID-19. The repertoire was sequenced with immunoSEQ multiplex PCR; TCRdb's copy has only in-frame clones and lacks some. The sample records around 170,000 clones, roughly four fifths being singletons. The specimen was PBMCs or T cells enriched from blood (not recorded which). The source of these receptors is a man aged 50-59 years who had recovered from COVID-19. The CDR3 runs from the conserved cysteine through the conserved F or W. The order of the fields is V gene, D gene, clone size, J gene, CDR3 length, CDR3 protein, CDR3 DNA. D genes are given only for firm matches. Expanded clones get a size class; other rows say once, few or many, or leave the size out.

TRBV29-1	NA	NA	TRBJ1-1	14	CSVPDSPWGTEAFF	TGCAGCGTGCCGGACAGTCCTTGGGGCACTGAAGCTTTCTTT
TRBV2	TRBD2	NA	TRBJ2-1	15	CASRSSGGAYNEQFF	TGTGCCAGCAGAAGTAGCGGGGGGGCCTACAATGAGCAGTTCTTC
TRBV14	NA	once	TRBJ2-1	15	CASSQKRHHYNEQFF	TGTGCCAGCAGCCAAAAAAGACACCACTACAATGAGCAGTTCTTC
TRBV27	NA	NA	TRBJ2-7	15	CASRFDSHPVYEQYF	TGTGCCAGCAGATTCGACAGCCATCCTGTCTACGAGCAGTACTTC
TRBV12-3/TRBV12-4	NA	NA	TRBJ2-2	13	CASSRPAAGELFF	TGTGCCAGCAGTCGTCCCGCGGCCGGGGAGCTGTTTTTT
TRBV7-9	TRBD1	NA	TRBJ1-6	15	CASSYRQGDYSPLHF	TGTGCCAGCAGCTATCGACAGGGGGATTATTCACCCCTCCACTTT
TRBV6-6	TRBD2	few	TRBJ2-2	15	CASIESGGSTGELFF	TGTGCCAGCATAGAAAGCGGGGGCAGCACCGGGGAGCTGTTTTTT
TRBV4-3	NA	NA	TRBJ2-4	18	CASSQILGSGDTKNIQYF	TGCGCCAGCAGCCAAATTCTAGGTAGCGGAGATACCAAAAACATTCAGTACTTC
TRBV6-5	NA	NA	TRBJ1-1	15	CASSYSTGLNTEAFF	TGTGCCAGCAGTTACTCGACAGGCTTGAACACTGAAGCTTTCTTT
TRBV10-2	NA	NA	TRBJ1-5	14	CASSESRQNQPQHF	TGCGCCAGCAGTGAGTCGAGACAGAATCAGCCCCAGCATTTT
TRBV27	NA	NA	TRBJ1-2	16	CASSSHQRGRHYGYTF	TGTGCCAGCAGTTCTCATCAACGGGGAAGACACTATGGCTACACCTTC
TRBV6-5	TRBD2	NA	TRBJ2-5	14	CASSDRLAGETQYF	TGTGCCAGCAGCGACAGACTAGCGGGGGAGACCCAGTACTTC
TRBV5-6	NA	NA	TRBJ2-7	13	CASSLGSLYEQYF	TGTGCCAGCAGCCTAGGGAGCCTATACGAGCAGTACTTC
TRBV6-5	NA	NA	TRBJ2-7	15	CASRITGRGSYEQYF	TGTGCCAGCAGAATAACCGGGAGAGGCTCCTACGAGCAGTACTTC
TRBV4-1	NA	NA	TRBJ2-3	16	CASSPFGTPSTDTQYF	TGCGCCAGCAGCCCTTTCGGGACACCAAGCACAGATACGCAGTATTTT
TRBV5-1	NA	NA	TRBJ1-2	12	CASSWEGAGYTF	TGCGCCAGCAGCTGGGAGGGAGCTGGCTACACCTTC
TRBV18	TRBD1	NA	TRBJ2-7	15	CASSPGQGTIYEQYF	TGTGCCAGCTCACCTGGACAGGGCACCATCTACGAGCAGTACTTC
TRBV7-9	TRBD1	NA	TRBJ2-7	14	CASSTHGQGYEQYF	TGTGCCAGCAGCACCCATGGACAGGGATACGAGCAGTACTTC
TRBV15	TRBD1	NA	TRBJ1-1	15	CATSSKTGLDTEAFF	TGTGCCACCAGTAGTAAGACAGGGCTGGACACTGAAGCTTTCTTT